These 20 T cell receptor beta chains came from one sample sequenced in a study of blood T cell repertoires in COVID-19. Generated by immunoSEQ multiplex PCR, the TCRdb table keeps only in-frame clones and is missing some. There are a few hundred thousand clones in the sample; approximately 80% occur only once, and around 1% lies in the top ten. Sequenced input: peripheral blood. The source is a human donor with acute or convalescent COVID-19. The donor label of this sample is uncertain.

The chain links TRBV14 to TRBJ1-3; perhaps TRBD1 as D (6 bases). The CDR3 covers 15 residues. The V gene's germline CDR1 is SGHDN and CDR2 FVKESK. The V gene lost 4 bases and the J gene lost 0 bases, with 10 bases spanning the gap. The DNA of the CDR3 is TGTGCCAGCAGCCGACAGGCTCACTCTGGAAACACCATATATTTT. As protein: CASSRQAHSGNTIYF.

The V gene is TRBV5-6, the J gene TRBJ1-2; TRBD1 agrees at 9 bases. This CDR3 contains 15 residues. CDR1 and CDR2 from the germline V gene are SGHDT and YYEEEE. V gave up 0 bases and J gave up 2 bases; unmatched junction bases: 2. The CDR3 DNA follows: TGTGCCAGCAGCTTGGGGGGGACAGGGAACTATGGCTACACCTTC. Its translation is CASSLGGTGNYGYTF.

The chain links TRBV3-1 (or the pseudogene TRBV3-2) to TRBJ1-2, with unresolved D. The CDR3 runs 12 residues. V lost 2 bases to trimming and J lost 5 bases, with 6 bases between them. Germline lookup yields CDR1 LGHDT and CDR2 YNNKEL (reference sequence). The CDR3 bases are TGTGCCAGCAGCCAACGGGAGTATGGCTACACCTTC. Its translation is CASSQREYGYTF.

V usage is TRBV5-6 and J usage is TRBJ1-2, with 12 bases that match TRBD1. Germline values: CDR1 SGHDT, CDR2 YYEEEE. This CDR3 comprises 18 residues. Germline trimming cut 2 bases from V and 7 bases from J; bases unmatched to any gene: 15. CDR3 nucleotides: TGTGCCAGCAGCTTATCCGGGACAGGGGGCGCGAGAGTAAGTGGCTACACCTTC. Residues: CASSLSGTGGARVSGYTF.

This chain joins TRBV7-2 and TRBJ2-1; TRBD2 matches 9 bases. This CDR3 is built from 16 residues. The V gene's germline CDR1 is SGHTA and CDR2 FQGNSA. The trim removed 5 bases at V and 1 base at J, leaving 6 bases unmatched. The DNA of the CDR3 is TGTGCCAGCAGCCGTAGCGGGAGTTGGTCCTACAATGAGCAGTTCTTC. Protein product: CASSRSGSWSYNEQFF. Based on the CDR3 plus reference TRBV7-2 and TRBJ2-1, the full variable domain is GAGVSQSPSNKVTEKGKDVELRCDPISGHTALYWYRQSLGQGLEFLIYFQGNSAPDKSGLPSDRFSAERTGGSVSTLTIQRTQQEDSAVYLCASSRSGSWSYNEQFFGPGTRLTVL.

The genes are TRBV5-1 and TRBJ1-5; D is possibly TRBD1 (6 bases). The CDR3 loop spans 15 amino acids. CDR1 is SGHRS and CDR2 is YFSETQ in the germline V gene. V lost 4 bases, J lost 4 bases, and 15 bases lay in between. The CDR3 DNA reads as TGCGCCAGCAGCCCGGGTGGGGGGGCAAATCAGCCCCAGCATTTT. Protein: CASSPGGGANQPQHF.

The rearrangement joins TRBV28 to TRBJ2-7; 9 nucleotides align to TRBD1. The CDR3 extends over 15 amino acids. Germline CDR1 and CDR2: MDHEN and SYDVKM. The junction had 9 bases not matched to a gene; V was cut back by 5 bases and J by 4 bases. CDR3 coding DNA: TGTGCCAGCAGTGGCTACCGGGACAGGGCTTACGAGCAGTACTTC. Protein product: CASSGYRDRAYEQYF. The entire variable domain, with the rest obtained from reference TRBV28 and TRBJ2-7, is as follows: DVKVTQSSRYLVKRTGEKVFLECVQDMDHENMFWYRQDPGLGLRLIYFSYDVKMKEKGDIPEGYSVSREKKERFSLILESASTNQTSMYLCASSGYRDRAYEQYFGPGTRLTVT.

The V and J genes are TRBV30 and TRBJ2-7, with 12 bases aligning to TRBD2. Germline V gene sequence: CDR1 GTSNPN, CDR2 SVGIG (reference sequence). The CDR3 is 14 residues long. J gave up 4 bases and V 2 bases, and 3 bases lay outside the gene matches. The CDR3 DNA reads as TGTGCCTGGAGTCCCGGACTAGCGGGGTACGAGCAGTACTTC. This translates into CAWSPGLAGYEQYF.

This rearrangement joins TRBV6-1 to TRBJ1-1, with D tentatively TRBD1 (5 bases). The CDR3 totals 15 residues. Germline V gene sequence: CDR1 MNHNS, CDR2 SASEGT. V lost 3 bases to trimming and J lost 0 bases, with 11 bases between them. CDR3: CASSELDIVNTEAFF. DNA of the CDR3: TGTGCCAGCAGTGAGTTGGACATTGTGAACACTGAAGCTTTCTTT.

This chain connects TRBV10-2 to TRBJ2-1; 10 positions match TRBD2. The CDR3 runs to 14 residues. CDR1 WSHSY and CDR2 SAAADI come from the germline V gene. V lost 8 bases to trimming and J lost 6 bases; unmatched junction nucleotides: 7. The CDR3 coding sequence is TGCGCCAGCGGGTGGGCTAGCGGGGGCAATGAGCAGTTCTTC. Translation gives CASGWASGGNEQFF.

V usage is TRBV28 and J usage is TRBJ2-7; 9 bases are a match to TRBD2. Germline values: CDR1 MDHEN, CDR2 SYDVKM. V lost 7 bases, J lost 9 bases, and 22 bases stayed unmatched. This CDR3 spans 17 amino acids. In DNA form, the CDR3 reads TGTGCCAGCAACGATCCCCGGGGGCTAGCGGGGCATTATGGGCAGTACTTC. Its protein is CASNDPRGLAGHYGQYF.

The CDR3 reads CASSLAARAAGGADTQYF. Written as DNA, the CDR3 is TGTGCCAGCAGCTTAGCCGCTCGGGCGGCGGGAGGAGCAGATACGCAGTATTTT. V is TRBV7-6 and J is TRBJ2-3; 8 bases are a match to TRBD2. V lost 0 bases, J lost 4 bases, and 12 bases stayed unmatched. In germline, CDR1 is SGHVS, CDR2 FNYEAQ. The CDR3 is made up of 18 amino acids. The whole variable domain, remainder taken from reference TRBV7-6 and TRBJ2-3, is GAGVSQSPRYKVTKRGQDVALRCDPISGHVSLYWYRQALGQGPEFLTYFNYEAQQDKSGLPNDRFSAERPEGSISTLTIQRTEQRDSAMYRCASSLAARAAGGADTQYFGPGTRLTVL.

The rearrangement joins TRBV7-6 to TRBJ1-5, with TRBD1 matching 9 bases. Losses at the gene ends were 1 base for V and 7 bases for J; bases not matched to a gene: 5. The CDR3 totals 15 residues. CDR1 SGHVS and CDR2 FNYEAQ come from the germline V gene. The DNA of the CDR3 is TGTGCCAGCAGCTTAGACAGGGGGCGCGGACAGCCCCAGCATTTT. Encoded protein: CASSLDRGRGQPQHF. Variable domain in full (rest from reference TRBV7-6 and TRBJ1-5): GAGVSQSPRYKVTKRGQDVALRCDPISGHVSLYWYRQALGQGPEFLTYFNYEAQQDKSGLPNDRFSAERPEGSISTLTIQRTEQRDSAMYRCASSLDRGRGQPQHFGDGTRLSIL.

The chain combines TRBV2 with TRBJ2-7; 7 bases align to TRBD1. This CDR3 is 13 amino acids long. CDR1 is SNHLY, CDR2 FYNNEI, per germline. V gave up 8 bases and J gave up 0 bases; unmatched junction bases: 4. CDR3 amino acids: CASYRTGSYEQYF. In DNA, the CDR3 is TGTGCCAGCTATCGGACAGGCTCCTACGAGCAGTACTTC.

The V call is TRBV5-1, the J call TRBJ1-3, with D hard to call. Trimming took off 0 bases at V and 0 bases at J, with 7 bases between the two ends. The CDR3 runs 15 residues. CDR1 is SGHRS and CDR2 is YFSETQ in the germline V gene. The CDR3 protein is CASSLGAYSGNTIYF. Written as DNA, the CDR3 is TGCGCCAGCAGCTTGGGAGCCTACTCTGGAAACACCATATATTTT.

This clone was picked up a small number of times. The chain links TRBV2 to TRBJ1-1, with 12 bases fitting TRBD1. This CDR3 comprises 14 residues. Trimming removed 6 bases from V and 11 bases from J; junction bases left unmatched: 10. CDR1 and CDR2 from the germline V gene are SNHLY and FYNNEI. The CDR3: CASRDRDRGRRAFF. The CDR3 DNA is TGTGCCAGCAGGGACCGGGACAGGGGGCGGAGGGCTTTCTTT.

Concerning this clone: One end of the junction is discordant with germline, which a read error may explain. The J gene is TRBJ1-5, the V gene TRBV6-1; 8 bases line up with TRBD1. Per the germline V gene, CDR1 is MNHNS and CDR2 is SASEGT. The CDR3 is made up of 16 amino acids. Written as DNA, the CDR3 is TGTGCCAGCAGCGAACGGACAGGGATCGGCAATCAGCCTCAGCATTTT. It translates to CASSERTGIGNQPQHF.

V is TRBV18 and J is TRBJ1-1; tentatively, D is TRBD1 (5 bases). Germline loops: CDR1 KGHSH, CDR2 LQKENI. The CDR3 consists of 14 residues. V lost 3 bases, J lost 0 bases, and 8 bases lay in between. The CDR3 DNA reads TGTGCCAGCTCACCGGGACTCCTGAACACTGAAGCTTTCTTT. Translating gives CASSPGLLNTEAFF. Filled out from reference TRBV18 and TRBJ1-1, the complete variable domain reads NAGVMQNPRHLVRRRGQEARLRCSPMKGHSHVYWYRQLPEEGLKFMVYLQKENIIDESGMPKERFSAEFPKEGPSILRIQQVVRGDSAAYFCASSPGLLNTEAFFGQGTRLTVV.

Here the CDR3 reads CASSLSGRTGRYGYTF. The DNA of the CDR3 is TGTGCCAGCAGTTTATCGGGACGGACAGGGCGATATGGCTACACCTTC. V gene TRBV27 combines with J gene TRBJ1-2; 8 bases line up with TRBD1. The V gene end was trimmed by 0 bases and the J gene end by 5 bases; junction bases not matched to a gene: 8. Germline CDR1 is MNHEY and CDR2 is SMNVEV (reference sequence). This CDR3 is 16 amino acids long.

CDR3: CASSQTASGNTIYF. The CDR3 bases are TGTGCCAGCAGCCAGACAGCGTCTGGAAACACCATATATTTT. The genes are TRBV7-2 and TRBJ1-3, with a possible D match to TRBD1 (5 bases). V shed 5 bases and J shed 1 base, with 9 bases lying between them. The CDR3 runs to 14 residues. Germline values: CDR1 SGHTA, CDR2 FQGNSA.